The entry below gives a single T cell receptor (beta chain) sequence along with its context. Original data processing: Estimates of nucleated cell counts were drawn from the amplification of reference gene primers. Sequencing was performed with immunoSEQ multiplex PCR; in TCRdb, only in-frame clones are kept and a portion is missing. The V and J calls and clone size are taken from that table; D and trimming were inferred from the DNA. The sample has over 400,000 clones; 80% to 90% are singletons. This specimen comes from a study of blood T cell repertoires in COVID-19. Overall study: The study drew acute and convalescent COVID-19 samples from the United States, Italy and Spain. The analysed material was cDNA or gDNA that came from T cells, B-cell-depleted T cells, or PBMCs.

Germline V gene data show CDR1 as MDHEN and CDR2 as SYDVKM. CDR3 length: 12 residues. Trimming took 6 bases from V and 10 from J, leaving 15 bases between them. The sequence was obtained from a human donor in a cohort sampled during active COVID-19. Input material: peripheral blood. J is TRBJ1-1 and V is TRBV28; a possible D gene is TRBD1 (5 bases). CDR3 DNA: TGTGCCAGCAGGGTTCCTCACGGGGGAGCTTTCTTT. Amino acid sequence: CASRVPHGGAFF. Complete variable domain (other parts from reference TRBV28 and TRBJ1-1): DVKVTQSSRYLVKRTGEKVFLECVQDMDHENMFWYRQDPGLGLRLIYFSYDVKMKEKGDIPEGYSVSREKKERFSLILESASTNQTSMYLCASRVPHGGAFFGQGTRLTVV.